This TCR beta chain was retrieved from a study of blood T cell repertoires in COVID-19 (dated by TCRdb to about 2020). In the study overall: Samples covering the acute and convalescent phases of COVID-19 were provided by collaborators in the United States, Italy and Spain. The prospective study material was composed of cDNA or gDNA derived from T cells, B-cell-depleted T cells, or PBMCs. Deeply sampled blood TCRbeta repertoires from subjects exposed to, actively infected with, or recovered from COVID-19 were included in the dataset. The repertoires were released in a freely available public database intended as a resource for research on the immune response to SARS-CoV-2. Nearly every sample came with metadata listing a de-identified subject ID, COVID-19 status, age in years and sex. Samples were obtained from the ongoing ImmuneRACE study (first 160 participants) and from over 1,000 subjects provided by 6 global collaborators. HLA class I and class II types, where available, came from metadata supplied by the sample provider rather than from assay-based typing.

On this clone: Its recognized antigen is unknown. No qualities accompany the bases; no much larger clone lies one base away.

The CDR3 contains 16 residues, cysteine and phenylalanine counted. Of the read, only the CDR3 DNA is kept; its 48 bases are in frame from base 1. CDR1 and CDR2 are read off the germline V gene as SGHRS and YFSETQ. V is cut back by 0 bases and J by 0 bases, with 4 bases in the junction unmatched. The study at large found these results: The quantity of clinical and demographic metadata differed by source and by participant and was supplied without curation.

TCRbeta CDR3 regions were amplified from genomic DNA by means of the immunoSEQ Assay, a bias-controlled multiplex PCR. Under the source paper's analysis protocol: Nucleated cell counts per sample were estimated from amplification of reference gene primers within the assay. To quantify the absolute abundance of each unique TCRbeta CDR3 rearrangement, sequence reads were collapsed and filtered. For each sample, productive Simpson clonality was calculated as the square root of Simpson's diversity index over productive rearrangements. What TCRdb holds here is the immuneACCESS table cut down to in-frame rearrangements. Part of the clones is not present; checked against another copy, under half of the missing clones reflect an unresolved V gene, and the others are unexplained. Clonal size and the V and J genes are those of that table, whereas D and trimming came from the DNA. In this sample the table shows roughly 160,000 clones, approximately 74% of which occur a single time. Of the sample, around 2.9% is held by the ten largest clones.

Whole blood was collected in K2EDTA tubes by collaborating institutions according to the institutions' own protocols. For TCRbeta analysis, collaborators shipped samples as frozen whole blood, isolated PBMCs, or DNA extracted from either of those sample types. The rearrangement joined TRBV5-1 to TRBJ2-3; 7 of the junction bases match TRBD2. The sample comprised peripheral blood. This TCR derives from a woman aged 80 or older with acute or convalescent COVID-19. The sequenced DNA is TGCGCCAGCAGCTTGGACGGGACTACAAGCACAGATACGCAGTATTTT. It translates to CASSLDGTTSTDTQYF.